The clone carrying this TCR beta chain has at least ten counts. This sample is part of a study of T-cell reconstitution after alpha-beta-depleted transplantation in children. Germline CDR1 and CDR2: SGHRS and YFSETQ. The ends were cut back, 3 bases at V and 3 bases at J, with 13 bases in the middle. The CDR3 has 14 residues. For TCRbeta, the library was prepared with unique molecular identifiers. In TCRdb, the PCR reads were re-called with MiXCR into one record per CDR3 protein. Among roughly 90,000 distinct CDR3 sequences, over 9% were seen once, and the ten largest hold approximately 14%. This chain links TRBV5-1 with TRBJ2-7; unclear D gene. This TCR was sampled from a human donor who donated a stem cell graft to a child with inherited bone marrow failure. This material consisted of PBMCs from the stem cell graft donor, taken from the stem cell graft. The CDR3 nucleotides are TGCGCCAGCAGCTGGGGAACACCAAACTACGAGCAGTACTTC. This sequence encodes CASSWGTPNYEQYF.